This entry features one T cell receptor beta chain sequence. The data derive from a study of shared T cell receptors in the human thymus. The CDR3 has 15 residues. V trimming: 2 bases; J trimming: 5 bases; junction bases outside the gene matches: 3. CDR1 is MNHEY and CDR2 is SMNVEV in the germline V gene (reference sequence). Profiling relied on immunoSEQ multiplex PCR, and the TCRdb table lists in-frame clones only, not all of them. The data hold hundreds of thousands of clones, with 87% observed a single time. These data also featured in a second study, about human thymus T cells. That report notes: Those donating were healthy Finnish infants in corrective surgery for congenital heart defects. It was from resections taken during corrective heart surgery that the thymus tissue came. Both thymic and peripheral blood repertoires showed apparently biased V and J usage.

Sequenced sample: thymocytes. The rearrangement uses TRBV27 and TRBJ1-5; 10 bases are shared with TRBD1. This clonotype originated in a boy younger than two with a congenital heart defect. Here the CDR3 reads CASSLRGQGHQPQHF. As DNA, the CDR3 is TGTGCCAGCAGTTTACGGGGACAGGGGCATCAGCCCCAGCATTTT.